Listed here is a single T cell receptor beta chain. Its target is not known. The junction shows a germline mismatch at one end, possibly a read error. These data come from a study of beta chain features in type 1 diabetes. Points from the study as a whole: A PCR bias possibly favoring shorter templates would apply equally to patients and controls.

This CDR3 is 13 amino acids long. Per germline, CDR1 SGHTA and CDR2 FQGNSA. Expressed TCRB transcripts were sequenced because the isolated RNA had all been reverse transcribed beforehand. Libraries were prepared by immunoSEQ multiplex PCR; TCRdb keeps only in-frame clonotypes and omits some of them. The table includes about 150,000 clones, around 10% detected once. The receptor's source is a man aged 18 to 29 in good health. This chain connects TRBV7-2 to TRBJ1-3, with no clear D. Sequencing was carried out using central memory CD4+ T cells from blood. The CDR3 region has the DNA TGTGCCAGCAGCTTATCCCTACGGCAAGAGTGGCATTTT. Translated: CASSLSLRQEWHF.